Following are 19 T cell receptor beta chains from one sample sequenced in a study of blood T cell repertoires in COVID-19. Profiled with immunoSEQ multiplex PCR; TCRdb holds only in-frame clones, not every one. The sample lists 120,000 or so clones; around 85% were seen once. Sequenced: peripheral blood. The origin of the receptors is a man aged 50-59 years with acute or convalescent COVID-19.

The chain recombines TRBV7-3 with TRBJ2-6; D perhaps matches TRBD1 (6 bases). V gave up 4 bases and J gave up 2 bases, with 9 bases separating them. From germline, CDR1 is SGHTA and CDR2 FQGTGA. There are 15 residues in the CDR3. The CDR3 DNA sequence: TGTGCCAGCAGCTCCACAGGGACTGGGGCCAACGTCCTGACTTTC. Its protein product is CASSSTGTGANVLTF.

The J gene is TRBJ2-5, the V gene TRBV4-1, with 8 bases matching TRBD1. The CDR3 covers 15 residues. Germline V gene sequence: CDR1 MGHRA, CDR2 YSYEKL. V was clipped by 1 base and J by 1 base; unmatched bases: 2. The DNA of the CDR3 is TGCGCCAGCAGCCAAGGCGACAGGGGCCAAGAGACCCAGTACTTC. It yields the protein CASSQGDRGQETQYF.

This clone was picked up a small number of times. This chain uses TRBV7-9 with TRBJ1-4; 7 bases are shared with TRBD1. Germline loops: CDR1 SEHNR, CDR2 FQNEAQ (reference sequence). V lost 4 bases to trimming and J lost 11 bases; unmatched junction nucleotides: 7. The CDR3 runs to 13 residues. Here the CDR3 DNA reads TGTGCCAGCAGCTCCTTCCGGGACAGCAAACTGTTTTTT. It translates to CASSSFRDSKLFF.

The rearrangement uses TRBV27 and TRBJ2-2, with D possibly TRBD1 on 5 matching bases. Germline loops: CDR1 MNHEY, CDR2 SMNVEV (reference sequence). The CDR3 is 12 residues long. Trimming removed 4 bases from V and 7 bases from J, with 7 bases in between. The CDR3 here is CASSSRGGELFF. The DNA for the CDR3 is TGTGCCAGCAGTTCTAGGGGCGGGGAGCTGTTTTTT.

The chain is built from TRBV12-3 or TRBV12-4 and TRBJ2-2, with D hard to call. The CDR3 totals 13 residues. V was shortened by 4 bases and J by 3 bases, with 6 bases between the two germline ends. This CDR3 is CASSSTDTGELFF. CDR3 sequence (DNA): TGTGCCAGCAGTTCAACAGACACCGGGGAGCTGTTTTTT.

The chain links TRBV11-2 to TRBJ2-3; TRBD2 is a possible D gene (5 bases). The CDR3 is 16 residues long. V was pared by 0 bases and J by 4 bases, with 14 bases between. CDR1 SGHAT and CDR2 FQNNGV come from the germline V gene. CDR3 coding DNA: TGTGCCAGCAGCTTAGAGTCTAGCTTCTACTCAGATACGCAGTATTTT. This codes for CASSLESSFYSDTQYF.

This clone showed up just once. The V gene is TRBV7-8, the J gene TRBJ1-5; 7 nucleotides align to TRBD1. The CDR3 length is 16 residues. The trim removed 7 bases at V and 4 bases at J, leaving 13 bases unmatched. Germline V gene lookup returns CDR1 SGHVS and CDR2 FQNEAQ. CDR3 bases: TGTGCCAGCATGCTAGCAGGGGGTATCTCTAATCAGCCCCAGCATTTT. This sequence encodes CASMLAGGISNQPQHF.

The chain combines TRBV25-1 with TRBJ2-7; TRBD2 matches 8 bases. Per germline, CDR1 MGHDK and CDR2 SYGVNS. The CDR3 length is 16 residues. V was clipped by 1 base and J by 7 bases; unmatched bases: 12. The CDR3 here is CASSESPGGAQGEQYF. The DNA of the CDR3 is TGTGCCAGCAGTGAATCACCGGGGGGGGCGCAAGGAGAGCAGTACTTC.

The genes are TRBV7-6 and TRBJ1-6; perhaps TRBD1 as D (5 bases). Germline CDR1 SGHVS, CDR2 FNYEAQ. The CDR3 is 13 amino acids. V gave up 1 base and J gave up 10 bases, with 8 bases separating them. In DNA, the CDR3 is TGTGCCAGCAGCTTAGACCGGGGGTCACCCCTCCACTTT. Its translation is CASSLDRGSPLHF.

The V and J genes are TRBV5-1 and TRBJ2-5; 11 nucleotides agree with TRBD1. The J segment lost 5 bases and the V segment lost 5 bases, leaving 8 bases of the junction unmatched. CDR1 and CDR2 from the germline V gene are SGHRS and YFSETQ. This CDR3 region has 15 residues. CDR3 coding DNA: TGCGCCAGCAGACATGGACAGGGGGCTCGGGAGACCCAGTACTTC. It codes for CASRHGQGARETQYF.

CDR3 DNA: TGTGCCAGCAGCCCCTGGAGCCATAATTCACCCCTCCACTTT. Translation gives CASSPWSHNSPLHF. This chain links TRBV11-2 with TRBJ1-6; D gene uncertain. V lost 5 bases to trimming and J lost 5 bases, with 10 bases between them. From germline, CDR1 is SGHAT and CDR2 FQNNGV. This CDR3 has 14 amino acids.

V usage is TRBV15 and J usage is TRBJ2-3; no reliable D call. Germline loops: CDR1 LNHNV, CDR2 YYDKDF (reference sequence). The CDR3 runs 16 residues. The ends were cut back, 3 bases at V and 4 bases at J, with 17 bases in the middle. The CDR3 sequence is CATSSDTGRGPDTQYF. The DNA of the CDR3 is TGTGCCACCAGCAGCGATACTGGTCGCGGCCCAGATACGCAGTATTTT.

This clone was seen a few times. The CDR3 loop reads CASSLLDRVFGNTIYF. DNA for the CDR3: TGTGCCAGCAGCTTATTAGACAGAGTGTTCGGAAACACCATATATTTT. The chain has TRBV11-2 and TRBJ1-3, with TRBD1 as a possible D gene (5 bases). V shed 2 bases and J shed 4 bases, with 15 bases lying between them. Germline V gene sequence: CDR1 SGHAT, CDR2 FQNNGV. This CDR3 has 16 amino acids.

The table lists this clone with a few counts. The CDR3 sequence: CASGDRGDQPQHF. CDR3 nucleotide sequence: TGTGCCAGTGGGGACAGGGGAGATCAGCCCCAGCATTTT. The chain links TRBV19 to TRBJ1-5; 10 bases line up with TRBD1. This CDR3 is built from 13 residues. Per germline, CDR1 LNHDA and CDR2 SQIVND (reference sequence). The V and J ends lost 8 bases and 5 bases, in that order; junction bases with no gene match: 3. The full variable domain, in which reference TRBV19 and TRBJ1-5 provide the parts outside the CDR3, is DGGITQSPKYLFRKEGQNVTLSCEQNLNHDAMYWYRQDPGQGLRLIYYSQIVNDFQKGDIAEGYSVSREKKESFPLTVTSAQKNPTAFYLCASGDRGDQPQHFGDGTRLSIL.

The genes are TRBV5-1 and TRBJ1-2, with 8 bases aligning to TRBD1. Unmatched junction bases numbered 3, after V lost 1 base and J lost 4 bases. Germline CDR1 SGHRS, CDR2 YFSETQ. The CDR3 spans 14 residues. CDR3 DNA sequence: TGCGCCAGCAGCTTGACAGGACAGGGCTATGGCTACACCTTC. It is translated as CASSLTGQGYGYTF. Full variable domain (missing parts from reference TRBV5-1 and TRBJ1-2): KAGVTQTPRYLIKTRGQQVTLSCSPISGHRSVSWYQQTPGQGLQFLFEYFSETQRNKGNFPGRFSGRQFSNSRSEMNVSTLELGDSALYLCASSLTGQGYGYTFGSGTRLTVV.

The V gene is TRBV27, the J gene TRBJ1-1, with 7 bases matching TRBD1. V dropped 4 bases and J dropped 0; count of bases not matched to a gene: 11. Germline CDR1 is MNHEY and CDR2 is SMNVEV (reference sequence). This CDR3 is built from 17 residues. CDR3 sequence reads: CASSSRTLGTVNTEAFF. The CDR3 nucleotides read TGTGCCAGCAGTTCACGAACTCTCGGGACAGTGAACACTGAAGCTTTCTTT.

The J gene is TRBJ2-7, the V gene TRBV7-6; the match to TRBD1 covers 7 bases. The CDR3 has 14 amino acids. V trimming: 1 base; J trimming: 3 bases; junction bases outside the gene matches: 3. Germline lookup yields CDR1 SGHVS and CDR2 FNYEAQ. In DNA, the CDR3 is TGTGCCAGCAGCTTAGTGGCAGGGGGCTACGAGCAGTACTTC. This encodes CASSLVAGGYEQYF.

The chain carries TRBV3-1 (or the pseudogene TRBV3-2) and TRBJ2-7; 10 bases fit TRBD1. CDR1 and CDR2 from the germline V gene are LGHDT and YNNKEL (reference sequence). V shed 7 bases, J shed 1 base, and the junction held 7 bases outside the gene matches. The CDR3 spans 15 residues. Here the CDR3 reads CASKKRDRGSYEQYF. CDR3 nucleotide sequence: TGTGCCAGCAAAAAACGGGACAGGGGATCCTACGAGCAGTACTTC.

This clone was recorded many times. The DNA for the CDR3 is TGTGCCAGCAGCCAAGATCTAGGTGGATATTCACCCCTCCACTTT. Protein sequence: CASSQDLGGYSPLHF. V and J are TRBV3-1 (or the pseudogene TRBV3-2) and TRBJ1-6; D is unclear. The CDR3 consists of 15 residues. Trimming cost V 0 bases and J 8 bases, with 11 bases left between them. Germline V gives CDR1 LGHDT, CDR2 YNNKEL (reference sequence).